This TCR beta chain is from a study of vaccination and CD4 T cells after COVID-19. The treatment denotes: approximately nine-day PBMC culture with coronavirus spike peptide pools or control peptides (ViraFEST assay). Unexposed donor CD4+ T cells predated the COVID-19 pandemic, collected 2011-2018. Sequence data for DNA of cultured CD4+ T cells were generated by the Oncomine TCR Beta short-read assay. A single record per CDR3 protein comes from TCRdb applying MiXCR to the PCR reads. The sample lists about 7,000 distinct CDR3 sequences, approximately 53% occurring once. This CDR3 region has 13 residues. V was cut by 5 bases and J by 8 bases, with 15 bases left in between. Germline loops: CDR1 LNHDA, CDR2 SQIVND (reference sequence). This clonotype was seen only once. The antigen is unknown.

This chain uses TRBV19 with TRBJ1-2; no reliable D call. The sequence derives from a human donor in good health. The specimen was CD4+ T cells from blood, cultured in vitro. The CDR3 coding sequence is TGTGCCAGTAGTCCCTTGCCTTTACGAGGCTACACCTTC. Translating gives CASSPLPLRGYTF.